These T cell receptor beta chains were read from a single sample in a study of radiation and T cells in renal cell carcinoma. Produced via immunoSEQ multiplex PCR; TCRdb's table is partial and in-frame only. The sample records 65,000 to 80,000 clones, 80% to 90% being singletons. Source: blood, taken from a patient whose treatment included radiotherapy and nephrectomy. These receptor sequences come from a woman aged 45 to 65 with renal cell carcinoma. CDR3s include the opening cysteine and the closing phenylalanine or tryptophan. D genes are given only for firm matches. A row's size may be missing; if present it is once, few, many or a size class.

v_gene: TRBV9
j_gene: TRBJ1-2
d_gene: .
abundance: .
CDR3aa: CASSVDWRGRDYGYTF
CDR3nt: TGTGCCAGCAGCGTAGACTGGAGAGGAAGGGACTATGGCTACACCTTC

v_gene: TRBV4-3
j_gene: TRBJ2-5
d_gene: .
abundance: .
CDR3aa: CASSQDSLGGQETQYF
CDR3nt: TGCGCCAGCAGCCAAGATTCACTCGGGGGCCAAGAGACCCAGTACTTC

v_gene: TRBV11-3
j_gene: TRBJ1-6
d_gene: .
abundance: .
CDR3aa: CASSSGAGDSPLHF
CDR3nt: TGTGCCAGCAGCTCCGGGGCAGGGGATTCACCCCTCCACTTT

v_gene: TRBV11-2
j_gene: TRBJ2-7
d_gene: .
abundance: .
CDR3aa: CASSLDWGQQVTYEQYF
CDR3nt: TGTGCCAGCAGCTTAGATTGGGGGCAGCAGGTTACCTACGAGCAGTACTTC

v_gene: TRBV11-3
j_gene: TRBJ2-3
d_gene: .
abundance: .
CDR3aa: CASSLGRRELDTQYF
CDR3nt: TGTGCCAGCAGCTTAGGTCGTAGAGAGCTAGATACGCAGTATTTT

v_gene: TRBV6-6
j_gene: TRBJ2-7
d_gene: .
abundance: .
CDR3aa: CASRATYEQYF
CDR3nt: TGTGCCAGCAGGGCTACCTACGAGCAGTACTTC

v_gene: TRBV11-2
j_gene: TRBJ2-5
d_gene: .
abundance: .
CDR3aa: CASSLSAGSETQYF
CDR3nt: TGTGCCAGCAGCTTAAGTGCGGGGTCGGAGACCCAGTACTTC

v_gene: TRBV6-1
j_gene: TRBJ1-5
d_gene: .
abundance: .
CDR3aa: CASSPTRQGNQPQHF
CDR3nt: TGTGCCAGCAGCCCCACCCGACAGGGCAATCAGCCCCAGCATTTT

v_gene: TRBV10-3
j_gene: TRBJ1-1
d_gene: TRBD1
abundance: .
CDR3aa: CAIGQGPTEAFF
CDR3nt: TGTGCCATAGGACAGGGGCCCACTGAAGCTTTCTTT

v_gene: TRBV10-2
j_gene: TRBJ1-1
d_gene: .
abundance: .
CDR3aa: CASSEQGGTEAFF
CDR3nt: TGCGCCAGCAGTGAGCAGGGAGGCACTGAAGCTTTCTTT

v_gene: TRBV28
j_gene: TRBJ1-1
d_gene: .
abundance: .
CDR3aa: CASSLGSWGEAFF
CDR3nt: TGTGCCAGCAGTTTAGGGAGTTGGGGGGAAGCTTTCTTT

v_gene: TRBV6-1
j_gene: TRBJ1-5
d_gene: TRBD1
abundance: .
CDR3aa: CASRGETGGNQPQHF
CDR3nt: TGTGCCAGCAGGGGGGAGACAGGGGGCAATCAGCCCCAGCATTTT

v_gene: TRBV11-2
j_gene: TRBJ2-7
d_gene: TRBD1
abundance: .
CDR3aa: CASSPRGQGTYEQYF
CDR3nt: TGTGCCAGCAGCCCAAGAGGACAGGGGACCTACGAGCAGTACTTC

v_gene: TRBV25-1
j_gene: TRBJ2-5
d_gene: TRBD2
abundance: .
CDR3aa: CASSPTSGVRETQYF
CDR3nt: TGTGCCAGCAGTCCCACTAGCGGGGTAAGAGAGACCCAGTACTTC

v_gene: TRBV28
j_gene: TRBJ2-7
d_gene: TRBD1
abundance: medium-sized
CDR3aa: CASTTKIIQGSSYEQYF
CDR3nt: TGTGCCAGCACCACTAAGATTATACAGGGGAGCTCCTACGAGCAGTACTTC

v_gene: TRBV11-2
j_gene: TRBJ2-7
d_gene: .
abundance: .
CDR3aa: CASRLAQGLSYEQYF
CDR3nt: TGTGCCAGCAGGCTCGCCCAAGGGCTATCCTACGAGCAGTACTTC

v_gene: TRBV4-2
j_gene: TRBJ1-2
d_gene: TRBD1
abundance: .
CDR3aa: CASSQDRQGDYTF
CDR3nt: TGTGCCAGCAGCCAAGATCGACAGGGTGACTACACCTTC

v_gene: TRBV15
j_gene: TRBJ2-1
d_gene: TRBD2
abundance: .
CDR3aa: CATNSGGPLNEQFF
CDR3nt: TGTGCCACCAATAGCGGGGGCCCTTTGAATGAGCAGTTCTTC

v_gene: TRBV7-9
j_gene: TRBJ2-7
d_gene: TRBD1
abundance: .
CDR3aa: CASSSPGQGTYEQYF
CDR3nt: TGTGCCAGCAGCTCCCCGGGACAGGGGACCTACGAGCAGTACTTC

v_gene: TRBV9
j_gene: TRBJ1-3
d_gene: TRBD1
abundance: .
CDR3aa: CASSVGTAGNTIYF
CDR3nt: TGTGCCAGCAGCGTGGGGACAGCCGGAAACACCATATATTTT

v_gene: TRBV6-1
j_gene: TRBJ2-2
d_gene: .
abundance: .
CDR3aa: CASSVFSETTVGELFF
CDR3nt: TGTGCCAGCAGTGTTTTTTCGGAGACGACGGTGGGGGAGCTGTTTTTT

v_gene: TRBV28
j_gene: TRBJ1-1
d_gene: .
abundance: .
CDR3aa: CASSSSMNTEAFF
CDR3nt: TGTGCCAGCAGTTCCTCCATGAACACTGAAGCTTTCTTT

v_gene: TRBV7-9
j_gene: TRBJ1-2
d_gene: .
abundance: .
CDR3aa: CASSLGSTGYVGYGYTF
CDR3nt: TGTGCCAGCAGCTTAGGGTCCACGGGGTACGTAGGCTATGGCTACACCTTC

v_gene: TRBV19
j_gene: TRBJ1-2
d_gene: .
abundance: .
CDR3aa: CASSIEEGSYGYTF
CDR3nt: TGTGCCAGTAGTATAGAGGAGGGGAGCTATGGCTACACCTTC

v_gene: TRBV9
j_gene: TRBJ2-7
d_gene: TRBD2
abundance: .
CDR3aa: CASSGGLAGVKQYF
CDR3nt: TGTGCCAGCAGCGGGGGACTAGCGGGAGTCAAGCAGTACTTC

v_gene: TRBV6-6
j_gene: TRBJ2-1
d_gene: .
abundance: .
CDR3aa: CASSYPDSYNEQFF
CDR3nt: TGTGCCAGCAGTTACCCGGACTCCTACAATGAGCAGTTCTTC

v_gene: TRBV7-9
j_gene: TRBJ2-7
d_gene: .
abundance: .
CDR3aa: CASSFLPRSKGQYF
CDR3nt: TGTGCCAGCAGCTTCCTTCCTCGATCGAAGGGGCAGTACTTC

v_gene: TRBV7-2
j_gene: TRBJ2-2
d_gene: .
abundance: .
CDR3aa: CASSLGRNTGELFF
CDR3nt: TGTGCCAGCAGCTTAGGCAGAAACACCGGGGAGCTGTTTTTT

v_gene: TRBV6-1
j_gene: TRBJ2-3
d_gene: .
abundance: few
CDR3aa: CASSERGAADTQYF
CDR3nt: TGTGCCAGCAGTGAACGAGGGGCGGCAGATACGCAGTATTTT

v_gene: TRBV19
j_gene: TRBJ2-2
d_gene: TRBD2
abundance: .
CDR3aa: CASSIGGLAGLTGELFF
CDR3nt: TGTGCCAGTAGTATAGGGGGACTAGCGGGCCTCACCGGGGAGCTGTTTTTT

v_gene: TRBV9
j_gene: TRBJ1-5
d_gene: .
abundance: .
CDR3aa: CASAMGQSNQPQHF
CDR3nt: TGTGCCAGCGCCATGGGGCAAAGCAATCAGCCCCAGCATTTT

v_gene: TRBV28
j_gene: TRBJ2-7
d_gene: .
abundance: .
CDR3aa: CASSLSGTPREQYF
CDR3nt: TGTGCCAGCAGTTTATCCGGGACCCCTCGCGAGCAGTACTTC

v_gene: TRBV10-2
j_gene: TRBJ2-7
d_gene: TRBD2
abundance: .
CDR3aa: CASIGLAGTYEQYF
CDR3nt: TGCGCCAGCATCGGACTAGCGGGAACCTACGAGCAGTACTTC

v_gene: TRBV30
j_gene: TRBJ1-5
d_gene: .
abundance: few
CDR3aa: CAWSGQRLEPQHF
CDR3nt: TGTGCCTGGAGTGGACAGCGGCTCGAGCCCCAGCATTTT

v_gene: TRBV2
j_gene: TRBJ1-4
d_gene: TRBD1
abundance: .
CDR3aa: CASSVGTGGNEKLFF
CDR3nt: TGTGCCAGCAGCGTAGGGACAGGGGGTAATGAAAAACTGTTTTTT

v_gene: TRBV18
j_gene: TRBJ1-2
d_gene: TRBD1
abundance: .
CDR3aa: CASTPGQGANGYTF
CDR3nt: TGTGCCAGCACTCCGGGACAGGGGGCAAATGGCTACACCTTC

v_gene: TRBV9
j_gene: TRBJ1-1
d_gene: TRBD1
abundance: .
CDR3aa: CASSGDFQGAMNTEAFF
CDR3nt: TGTGCCAGCAGTGGCGATTTCCAGGGGGCCATGAACACTGAAGCTTTCTTT

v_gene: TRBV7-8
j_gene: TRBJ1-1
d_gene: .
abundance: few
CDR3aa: CASRRGVNTEAFF
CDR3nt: TGTGCCAGCCGTAGGGGGGTGAACACTGAAGCTTTCTTT

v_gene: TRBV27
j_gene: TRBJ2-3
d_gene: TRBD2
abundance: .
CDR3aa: CASSLLQTSGGAGDTQYF
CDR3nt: TGTGCCAGCAGTTTACTCCAAACTAGCGGGGGGGCTGGAGATACGCAGTATTTT

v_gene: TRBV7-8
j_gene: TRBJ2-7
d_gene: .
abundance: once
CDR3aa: CASSLRGGSKDYEQYF
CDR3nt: TGTGCCAGCAGCTTAAGAGGCGGATCGAAAGACTACGAGCAGTACTTC

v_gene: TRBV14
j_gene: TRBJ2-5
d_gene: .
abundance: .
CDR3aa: CASSQARGHQETQYF
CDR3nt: TGTGCCAGCAGCCAAGCCAGGGGCCACCAAGAGACCCAGTACTTC

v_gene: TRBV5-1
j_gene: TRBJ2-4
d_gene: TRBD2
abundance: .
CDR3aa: CASSPPIAGGPAKNIQYF
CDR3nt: TGCGCCAGCAGCCCACCTATAGCGGGGGGGCCAGCCAAAAACATTCAGTACTTC

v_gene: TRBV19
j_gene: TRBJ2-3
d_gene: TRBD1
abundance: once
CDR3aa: CASSLRGQGSSDTQYF
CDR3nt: TGTGCCAGTAGTCTGCGGGGACAGGGGTCATCAGATACGCAGTATTTT

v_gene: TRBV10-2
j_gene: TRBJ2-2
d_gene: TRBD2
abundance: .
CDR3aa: CASKSSGVSTGELFF
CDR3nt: TGCGCCAGCAAGTCTAGCGGGGTGAGCACCGGGGAGCTGTTTTTT

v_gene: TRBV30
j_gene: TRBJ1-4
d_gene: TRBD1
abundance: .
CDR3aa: CAWSVHRDRVEKLFF
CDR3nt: TGTGCCTGGAGTGTACACCGGGACAGGGTTGAAAAACTGTTTTTT

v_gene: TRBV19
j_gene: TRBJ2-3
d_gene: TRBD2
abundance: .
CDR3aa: CASSIDPSGRASDTQYF
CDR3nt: TGTGCCAGTAGTATAGACCCTAGCGGGAGGGCCTCGGATACGCAGTATTTT

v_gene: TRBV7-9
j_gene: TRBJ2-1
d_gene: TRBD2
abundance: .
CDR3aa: CASSFPLVPAGGTYNEQFF
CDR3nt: TGTGCCAGCAGCTTCCCCCTGGTCCCAGCGGGGGGGACCTACAATGAGCAGTTCTTC

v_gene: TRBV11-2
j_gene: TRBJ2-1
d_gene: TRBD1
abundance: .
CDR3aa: CASSQDRAAYNEQFF
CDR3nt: TGTGCCAGCAGCCAGGACAGGGCTGCCTACAATGAGCAGTTCTTC